These 16 T cell receptor beta chains came from one sample sequenced in a study of shared clonotypes between healthy human individuals. Assay used: immunoSEQ multiplex PCR; TCRdb lists only in-frame clones, some missing. The sample lists roughly 320,000 clones, around nine tenths occurring once. The sample comprised memory CD8+ T cells sorted from blood. This sample's subset: CD45RO+ cells pooled with CCR7-negative TemRA cells. Receptors originate from a man aged 18 to 29 in good health.

In this sample, this clone turned up once. The chain joins TRBV13 to TRBJ2-3; no firm D call. CDR1 is PRHDT, CDR2 FYEKMQ, per germline (reference sequence). This CDR3 is built from 16 residues. V lost 1 base and J lost 1, with 12 bases in between. The CDR3 bases are TGTGCCAGCAGCTTAGAAGTGCTTAGACGCACAGATACGCAGTATTTT. This gives the protein CASSLEVLRRTDTQYF.

The V call is TRBV5-1, the J call TRBJ2-3, with a possible D match to TRBD2 (6 bases). The CDR3 has 18 residues. Germline V gene lookup returns CDR1 SGHRS and CDR2 YFSETQ. V was cut by 4 bases and J by 0 bases, with 21 bases left in between. CDR3 nucleotides: TGCGCCAGCAGCCTGTCACGACCGTTTCGGGAGAGCACAGATACGCAGTATTTT. As protein: CASSLSRPFRESTDTQYF.

The rearrangement links TRBV7-8 to TRBJ2-3; perhaps TRBD2 as D (5 bases). Germline CDR1 SGHVS, CDR2 FQNEAQ. The CDR3 runs 13 residues. Between the trimmed V and J ends, which lost 6 bases and 3 bases, there was a span of 10 bases. The CDR3 protein is CASRESGTDTQYF. The CDR3 DNA reads TGTGCCAGCAGAGAGTCGGGGACAGATACGCAGTATTTT.

The V gene is TRBV27, the J gene TRBJ2-7; D is perhaps TRBD1 (5 bases). Germline V gene lookup returns CDR1 MNHEY and CDR2 SMNVEV (reference sequence). V was cut by 6 bases and J by 0 bases, with 15 bases left in between. The CDR3 totals 15 residues. The CDR3 bases are TGTGCCAGCAGACTTAAGGGGTTCGGCTCCTACGAGCAGTACTTC. This gives the protein CASRLKGFGSYEQYF.

The chain links TRBV29-1 to TRBJ2-7; 9 bases are shared with TRBD2. This CDR3 spans 13 amino acids. CDR1 is SQVTM, CDR2 ANQGSEA, per germline. V dropped 4 bases and J dropped 7; count of bases not matched to a gene: 8. The CDR3 here is CSVALNLAGEQYF. CDR3 coding DNA: TGCAGCGTTGCCTTGAATCTAGCGGGAGAGCAGTACTTC.

V usage is TRBV10-3 and J usage is TRBJ2-3; tentatively, D is TRBD2 (6 bases). The length of the CDR3 is 18 residues. Germline V gene data show CDR1 as ENHRY and CDR2 as SYGVKD. V lost 0 bases and J 4 bases, leaving 20 bases between the germline ends. The DNA for the CDR3 is TGTGCCATCAGTGAGTCAGGGCTAGCGCTACCAAAGTCAGATACGCAGTATTTT. This encodes CAISESGLALPKSDTQYF.

This chain uses TRBV27 with TRBJ1-4; 7 nucleotides match TRBD1. After removal of 5 bases from V and 7 bases from J, the junction contained 10 bases not matched to a gene. CDR3 size: 15 residues. The V gene's germline CDR1 is MNHEY and CDR2 SMNVEV (reference sequence). The CDR3 spells CASSTQSRTGEKLFF. Written as DNA, the CDR3 is TGTGCCAGCAGTACCCAAAGCCGGACAGGTGAAAAACTGTTTTTT.

The genes are TRBV7-9 and TRBJ1-6; 12 bases map to TRBD1. This CDR3 has 16 residues. Germline CDR1 and CDR2: SEHNR and FQNEAQ (reference sequence). J was trimmed by 8 bases and V by 1 base; bases with no gene match: 3. The CDR3 region is CASSLVGTGGYSPLHF. The CDR3, as DNA: TGTGCCAGCAGCTTAGTAGGGACAGGGGGCTATTCACCCCTCCACTTT. Supplemented by reference TRBV7-9 and TRBJ1-6, the full variable domain reads DTGVSQNPRHKITKRGQNVTFRCDPISEHNRLYWYRQTLGQGPEFLTYFQNEAQLEKSRLLSDRFSAERPKGSFSTLEIQRTEQGDSAMYLCASSLVGTGGYSPLHFGNGTRLTVT.

The DNA of the CDR3 is TGCGCCAGCAGTCCCGGGATCTCCGCCTACGAGCAGTACTTC. It codes for CASSPGISAYEQYF. The chain has TRBV10-1 and TRBJ2-7; weak D call: TRBD2 (5 bases). Germline lookup yields CDR1 WNHNN and CDR2 SYGVQD (reference sequence). Trimming cost V 5 bases and J 2 bases, with 13 bases left between them. There are 14 residues in the CDR3.

J is TRBJ1-4 and V is TRBV30; D remains unclear. Per the germline V gene, CDR1 is GTSNPN and CDR2 is SVGIG (reference sequence). The CDR3 totals 13 residues. Trimming pared 3 bases from V and 1 base from J, leaving 6 bases between. Here the CDR3 reads CAWRRGTNEKLFF. The CDR3 region has the DNA TGTGCCTGGAGGCGAGGAACTAATGAAAAACTGTTTTTT.

The chain recombines TRBV6-1 with TRBJ2-1; a possible D gene is TRBD2 (6 bases). CDR1 is MNHNS and CDR2 is SASEGT in the germline V gene. The CDR3 totals 13 residues. Trimming stripped 6 bases from V and 1 base from J, with 7 bases between. Here the CDR3 DNA reads TGTGCCAGCAGGGCGGGGTCCTACAATGAGCAGTTCTTC. Protein: CASRAGSYNEQFF.

This clone occurred once. The chain couples TRBV7-6 to TRBJ2-7; D remains unclear. Germline V gene sequence: CDR1 SGHVS, CDR2 FNYEAQ. V was cut by 2 bases and J by 2 bases, with 7 bases left in between. This CDR3 region has 13 residues. The CDR3 DNA sequence: TGTGCCAGCAGCTTAAGTACGACCTACGAGCAGTACTTC. Its translation is CASSLSTTYEQYF.

The rearrangement uses TRBV28 and TRBJ2-7; D is perhaps TRBD2 (6 bases). The germline CDR1 and CDR2 sequences are MDHEN and SYDVKM. This CDR3 has 15 amino acids. V lost 3 bases and J 7 bases, leaving 19 bases between the germline ends. The CDR3 is CASSLVSGAYGEQYF. The CDR3 DNA reads as TGTGCCAGCAGTTTGGTTAGCGGAGCCTATGGGGAGCAGTACTTC.

The chain links TRBV6-5 to TRBJ2-2; the D is unclear. V was shortened by 7 bases and J by 2 bases, with 8 bases between the two germline ends. This CDR3 region has 13 residues. CDR1 and CDR2 (germline): MNHEY, SVGAGI. CDR3 residues: CASNAVNTGELFF. DNA of the CDR3: TGTGCCAGCAACGCGGTTAACACCGGGGAGCTGTTTTTT.

V usage is TRBV27 and J usage is TRBJ1-5, with D unresolved. CDR3 size: 15 residues. V lost 6 bases and J lost 7, with 19 bases in between. Germline V gene lookup returns CDR1 MNHEY and CDR2 SMNVEV (reference sequence). This chain's CDR3 is CASSPTPAGGQPQHF. The DNA for the CDR3 is TGTGCCAGCAGCCCAACTCCGGCAGGAGGGCAGCCCCAGCATTTT.

The chain has TRBV6-5 and TRBJ2-1, with 7 bases fitting TRBD1. Germline V lookup: CDR1 MNHEY, CDR2 SVGAGI. The CDR3 covers 15 residues. Germline trimming cut 6 bases from V and 0 bases from J; bases unmatched to any gene: 5. The CDR3 DNA reads as TGTGCCAGCAGCACACAGGGGAGCTCCTACAATGAGCAGTTCTTC. It encodes CASSTQGSSYNEQFF.